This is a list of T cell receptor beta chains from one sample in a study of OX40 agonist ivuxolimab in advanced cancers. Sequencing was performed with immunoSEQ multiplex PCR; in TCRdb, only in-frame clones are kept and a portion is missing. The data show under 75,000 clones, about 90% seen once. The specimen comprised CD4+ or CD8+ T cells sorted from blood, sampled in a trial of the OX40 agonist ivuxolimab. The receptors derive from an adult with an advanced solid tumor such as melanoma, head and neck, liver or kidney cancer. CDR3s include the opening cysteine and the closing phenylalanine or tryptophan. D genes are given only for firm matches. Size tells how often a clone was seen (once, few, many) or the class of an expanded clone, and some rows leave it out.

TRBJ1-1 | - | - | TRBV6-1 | TGTGCCAGCAACCAGGGTGTCACTGAAGCTTTCTTT | CASNQGVTEAFF
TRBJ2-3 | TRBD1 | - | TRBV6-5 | TGTGCCAGCAGTTCCGGGACAGGGCCAGATACGCAGTATTTT | CASSSGTGPDTQYF
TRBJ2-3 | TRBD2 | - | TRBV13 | TGTGCCAGCAGCTATGGGACTAGCGGAGATACGCAGTATTTT | CASSYGTSGDTQYF
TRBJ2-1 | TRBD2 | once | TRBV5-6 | TGTGCCAGCAGCTTGGGACTAGCGGGGATCTACAATGAGCAGTTCTTC | CASSLGLAGIYNEQFF
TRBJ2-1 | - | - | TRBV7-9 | TGTGCCAGCAGGGGGGACAATGAGCAGTTCTTC | CASRGDNEQFF
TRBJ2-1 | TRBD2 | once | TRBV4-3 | TGCGCCAGCAGCCAAGGGACTAGCGGGAGCCATGAGCAGTTCTTC | CASSQGTSGSHEQFF
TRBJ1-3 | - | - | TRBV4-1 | TGCGCCAGCAGCCAAGTTCAGGGCACTGGAAACACCATATATTTT | CASSQVQGTGNTIYF
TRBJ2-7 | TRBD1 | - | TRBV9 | TGTGCCAGCAGCGCCCATCGGACAGGGACCTACGAGCAGTACTTC | CASSAHRTGTYEQYF
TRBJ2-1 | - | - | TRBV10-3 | TGTGCCATTCAGACAGGTGGTTACAATGAGCAGTTCTTC | CAIQTGGYNEQFF
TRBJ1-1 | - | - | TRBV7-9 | TGTGCCAGCAGCCGCCATGCTGCAGCAGGAGCTGAAGCTTTCTTT | CASSRHAAAGAEAFF
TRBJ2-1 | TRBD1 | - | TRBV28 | TGTGCCAGCAGTTTCCCCGGGACAGGGGGCATCCTCTTC | CASSFPGTGGILF
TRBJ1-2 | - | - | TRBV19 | TGTGCCAGTAGTATTTCACCGAACTATGGCTACACCTTC | CASSISPNYGYTF
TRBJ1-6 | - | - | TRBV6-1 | TGTGCCAGCACCCTAGGGGGATATTCACCCCTCCACTTT | CASTLGGYSPLHF
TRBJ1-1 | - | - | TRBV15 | TGTGCCACCAGCAGTGGTGCTATCACTGAAGCTTTCTTT | CATSSGAITEAFF
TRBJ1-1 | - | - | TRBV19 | TGTGCCAGTAGTATACTGGGGGCAAAGAACACTGAAGCTTTCTTT | CASSILGAKNTEAFF
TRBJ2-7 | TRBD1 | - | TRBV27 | TGTGCCAGCAGTCGGGACAGGGCGGTCTACGAGCAGTACTTC | CASSRDRAVYEQYF
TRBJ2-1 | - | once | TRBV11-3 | TGTGCCAGCAGCTTATACCCCCCGGCCTTATTGTTCTTC | CASSLYPPALLFF
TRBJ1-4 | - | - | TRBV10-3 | TGTGCCATTGGTTCTGCGTCGGTCAATGAAAAACTGTTTTTT | CAIGSASVNEKLFF
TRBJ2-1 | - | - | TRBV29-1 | TGCAGCGTTGGGGGGGTGACCCTGGGTAATGAGCAGTTCTTC | CSVGGVTLGNEQFF
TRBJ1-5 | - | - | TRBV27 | TGTGCCAGCGGACGGGACGGCAATCAGCCCCAGCATTTT | CASGRDGNQPQHF
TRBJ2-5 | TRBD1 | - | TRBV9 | TGTGCCAGCAGCGCCGGGACAGGGGGCGTTGAGACCCAGTACTTC | CASSAGTGGVETQYF
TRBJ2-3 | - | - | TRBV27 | TGTGCCAGCAGTTACGGAGTAGGAGGCACAGATACGCAGTATTTT | CASSYGVGGTDTQYF
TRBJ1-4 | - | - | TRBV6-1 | TGTGCCAGTATTAGACCTGGGACTAATGAAAAACTGTTTTTT | CASIRPGTNEKLFF
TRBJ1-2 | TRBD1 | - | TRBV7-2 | TGTGCCAGCAGCCCTCGACAGGGCTCGTCCTATGGCTACACCTTC | CASSPRQGSSYGYTF
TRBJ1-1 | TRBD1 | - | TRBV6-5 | TGTGCCAGCAGTTACATCAGGGGGAATATGAACACTGAAGCTTTCTTT | CASSYIRGNMNTEAFF
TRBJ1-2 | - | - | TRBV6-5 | TGTGCCAGCAGTTACTACAGTAGCTATGGCTACACCTTC | CASSYYSSYGYTF
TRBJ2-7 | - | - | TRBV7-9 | TGTGCCAGCAGCCCGACAGGCTCCTACGAGCAGTACTTC | CASSPTGSYEQYF
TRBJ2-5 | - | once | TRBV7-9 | TGTGCCAGCAGCTTAGCGGGGAGCCAAGAGACCCAGTACTTC | CASSLAGSQETQYF
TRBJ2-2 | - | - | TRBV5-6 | TGTGCCAGCGCAGGGCCCGCGCCGAAACTGTTTTTT | CASAGPAPKLFF
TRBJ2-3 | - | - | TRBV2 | TGTGCCAGCAGTGACTCGGGGAAAATGGACACAGATACGCAGTATTTT | CASSDSGKMDTDTQYF